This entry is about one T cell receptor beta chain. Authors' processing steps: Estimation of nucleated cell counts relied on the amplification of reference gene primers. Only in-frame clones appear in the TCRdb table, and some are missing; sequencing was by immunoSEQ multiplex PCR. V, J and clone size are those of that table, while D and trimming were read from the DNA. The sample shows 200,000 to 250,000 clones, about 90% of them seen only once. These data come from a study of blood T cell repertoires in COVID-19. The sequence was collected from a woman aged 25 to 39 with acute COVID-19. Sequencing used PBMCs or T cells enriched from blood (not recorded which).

The CDR3 protein is CASSFGTSGEETQYF. For the CDR3, the DNA is TGTGCCAGCAGTTTTGGGACTAGCGGGGAAGAGACCCAGTACTTC. The chain is built from TRBV28 and TRBJ2-5; 13 bases map to TRBD2. Germline CDR1 and CDR2: MDHEN and SYDVKM. This CDR3 has 15 residues. V shed 3 bases, J shed 3 bases, and the junction held 1 base outside the gene matches. The whole variable domain, filled in from reference TRBV28 and TRBJ2-5, reads DVKVTQSSRYLVKRTGEKVFLECVQDMDHENMFWYRQDPGLGLRLIYFSYDVKMKEKGDIPEGYSVSREKKERFSLILESASTNQTSMYLCASSFGTSGEETQYFGPGTRLLVL.